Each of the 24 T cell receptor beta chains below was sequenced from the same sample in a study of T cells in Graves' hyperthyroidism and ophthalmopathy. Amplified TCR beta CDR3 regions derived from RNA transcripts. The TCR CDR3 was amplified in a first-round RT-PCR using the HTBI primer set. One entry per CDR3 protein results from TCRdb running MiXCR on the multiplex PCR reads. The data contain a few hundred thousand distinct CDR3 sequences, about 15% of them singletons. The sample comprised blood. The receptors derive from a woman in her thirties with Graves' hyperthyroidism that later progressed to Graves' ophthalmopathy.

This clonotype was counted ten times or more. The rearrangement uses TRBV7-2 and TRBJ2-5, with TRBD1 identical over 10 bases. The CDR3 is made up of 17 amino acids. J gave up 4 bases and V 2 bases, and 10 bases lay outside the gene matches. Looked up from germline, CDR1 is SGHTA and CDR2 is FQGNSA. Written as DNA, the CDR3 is TGTGCCAGCAGCTTAAGGGGCGGACAGGGGGTATTAGAGACCCAGTACTTC. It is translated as CASSLRGGQGVLETQYF. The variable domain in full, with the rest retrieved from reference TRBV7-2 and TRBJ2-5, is GAGVSQSPSNKVTEKGKDVELRCDPISGHTALYWYRQSLGQGLEFLIYFQGNSAPDKSGLPSDRFSAERTGGSVSTLTIQRTQQEDSAVYLCASSLRGGQGVLETQYFGPGTRLLVL.

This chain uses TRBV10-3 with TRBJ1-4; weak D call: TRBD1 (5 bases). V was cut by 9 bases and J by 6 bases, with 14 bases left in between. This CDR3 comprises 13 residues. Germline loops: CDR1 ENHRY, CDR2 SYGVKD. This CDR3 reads CAMRDGQDEKLFF. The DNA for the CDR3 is TGTGCCATGCGGGACGGTCAGGATGAAAAACTGTTTTTT.

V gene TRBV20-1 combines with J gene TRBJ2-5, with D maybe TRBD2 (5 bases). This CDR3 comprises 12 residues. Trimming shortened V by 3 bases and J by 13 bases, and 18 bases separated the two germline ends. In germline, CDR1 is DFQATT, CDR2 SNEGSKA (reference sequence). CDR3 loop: CSASHRGSSLYF. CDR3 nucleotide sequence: TGCAGTGCTAGCCACCGGGGTTCTAGTTTGTACTTC.

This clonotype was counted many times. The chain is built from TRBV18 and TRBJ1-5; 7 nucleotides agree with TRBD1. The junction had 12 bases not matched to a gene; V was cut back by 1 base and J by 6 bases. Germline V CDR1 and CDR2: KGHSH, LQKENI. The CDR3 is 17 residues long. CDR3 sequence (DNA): TGTGCCAGCTCACCACAGGTCCAGGGGGGGTCGGGTCAGCCCCAGCATTTT. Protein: CASSPQVQGGSGQPQHF.

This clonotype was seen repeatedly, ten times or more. CDR3 nucleotides: TGTGCCAGCAGCCAAGATTGGGACGGCTTCCTCCACTTT. This codes for CASSQDWDGFLHF. The chain employs TRBV3-1 and TRBJ1-6, with a weak D call TRBD1 (5 bases). Germline-derived CDR1 and CDR2 are LGHDT and YNNKEL (reference sequence). V was clipped by 0 bases and J by 15 bases, with 12 bases between them. The CDR3 runs to 13 residues.

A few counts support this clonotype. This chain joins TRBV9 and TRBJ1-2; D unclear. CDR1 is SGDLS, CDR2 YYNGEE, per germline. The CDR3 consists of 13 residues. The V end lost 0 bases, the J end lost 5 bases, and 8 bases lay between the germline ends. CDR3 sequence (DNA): TGTGCCAGCAGCGTAGTCGACGCTTATGGCTACACCTTC. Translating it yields CASSVVDAYGYTF.

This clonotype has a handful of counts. This CDR3 reads CASSYLPSGTDTQYF. The CDR3 DNA follows: TGTGCCAGCAGTTACCTGCCCAGCGGAACAGATACGCAGTATTTT. The chain couples TRBV6-2 or TRBV6-3 to TRBJ2-3; TRBD2 might be the D (5 bases). Germline V gene lookup returns CDR1 MNHEY and CDR2 SVGEGT. The CDR3 has 15 amino acids. V was trimmed by 2 bases and J by 3 bases, leaving 12 bases between them.

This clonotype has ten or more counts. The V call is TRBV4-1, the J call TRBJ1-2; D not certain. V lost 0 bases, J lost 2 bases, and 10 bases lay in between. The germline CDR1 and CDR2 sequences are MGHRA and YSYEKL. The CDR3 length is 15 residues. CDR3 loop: CASSQERSANYGYTF. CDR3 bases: TGCGCCAGCAGCCAAGAACGGTCAGCGAACTATGGCTACACCTTC.

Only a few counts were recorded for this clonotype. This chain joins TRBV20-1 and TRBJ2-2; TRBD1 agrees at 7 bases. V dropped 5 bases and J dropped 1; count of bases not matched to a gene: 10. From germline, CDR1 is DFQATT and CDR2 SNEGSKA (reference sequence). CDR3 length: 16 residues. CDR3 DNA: TGCAGTGCTCGGAACCGGGACAGCTGGAACACCGGGGAGCTGTTTTTT. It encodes CSARNRDSWNTGELFF.

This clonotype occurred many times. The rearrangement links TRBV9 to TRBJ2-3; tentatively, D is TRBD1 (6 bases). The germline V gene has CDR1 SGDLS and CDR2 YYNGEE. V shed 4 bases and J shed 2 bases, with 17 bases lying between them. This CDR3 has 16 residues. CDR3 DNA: TGTGCCAGCAGCCTACTTTCAAGGACAGACACAGATACGCAGTATTTT. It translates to CASSLLSRTDTDTQYF.

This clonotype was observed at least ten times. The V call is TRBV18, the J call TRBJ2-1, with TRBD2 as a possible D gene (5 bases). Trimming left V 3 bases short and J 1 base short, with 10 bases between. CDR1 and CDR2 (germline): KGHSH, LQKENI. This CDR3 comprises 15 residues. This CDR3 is CASSPLEDSYNEQFF. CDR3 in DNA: TGTGCCAGCTCACCTCTGGAGGATTCCTACAATGAGCAGTTCTTC.

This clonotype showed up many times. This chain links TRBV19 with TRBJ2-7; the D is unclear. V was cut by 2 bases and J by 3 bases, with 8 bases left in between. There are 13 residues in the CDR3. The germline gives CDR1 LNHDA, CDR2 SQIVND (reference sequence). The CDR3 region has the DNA TGTGCCAGTAGTATAAGTAGGAGCTACGAGCAGTACTTC. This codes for CASSISRSYEQYF.

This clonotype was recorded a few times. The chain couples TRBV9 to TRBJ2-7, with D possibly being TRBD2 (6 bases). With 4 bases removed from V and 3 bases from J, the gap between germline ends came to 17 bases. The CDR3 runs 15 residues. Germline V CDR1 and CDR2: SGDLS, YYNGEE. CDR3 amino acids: CASSSHAGGGYEQYF. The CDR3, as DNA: TGTGCCAGCAGCTCCCACGCCGGGGGAGGCTACGAGCAGTACTTC.

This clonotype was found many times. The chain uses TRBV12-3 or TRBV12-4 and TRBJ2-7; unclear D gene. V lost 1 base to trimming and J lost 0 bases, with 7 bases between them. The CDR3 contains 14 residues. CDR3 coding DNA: TGTGCCAGCAGTTTAGACTATTCCTCCTACGAGCAGTACTTC. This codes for CASSLDYSSYEQYF.

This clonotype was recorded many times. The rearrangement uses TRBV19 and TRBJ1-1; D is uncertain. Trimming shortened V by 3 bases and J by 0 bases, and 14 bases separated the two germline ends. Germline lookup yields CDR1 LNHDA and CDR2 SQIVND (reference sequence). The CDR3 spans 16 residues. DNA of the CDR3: TGTGCCAGTAGTATCGGTCTTAGCCGCGTGAACACTGAAGCTTTCTTT. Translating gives CASSIGLSRVNTEAFF.

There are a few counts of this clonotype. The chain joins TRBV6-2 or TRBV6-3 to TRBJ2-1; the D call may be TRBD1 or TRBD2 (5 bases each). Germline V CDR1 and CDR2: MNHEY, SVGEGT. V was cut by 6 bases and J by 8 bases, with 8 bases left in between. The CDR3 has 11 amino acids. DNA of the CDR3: TGTGCCAGCAGAGGGACCGATGAGCAGTTCTTC. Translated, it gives CASRGTDEQFF.

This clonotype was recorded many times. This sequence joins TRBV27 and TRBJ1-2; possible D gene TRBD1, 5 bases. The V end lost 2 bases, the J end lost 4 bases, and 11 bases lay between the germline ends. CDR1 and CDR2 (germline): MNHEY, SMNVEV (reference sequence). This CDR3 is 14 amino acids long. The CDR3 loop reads CASSLAGHGYGYTF. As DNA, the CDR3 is TGTGCCAGCAGTTTAGCAGGACATGGCTATGGCTACACCTTC.

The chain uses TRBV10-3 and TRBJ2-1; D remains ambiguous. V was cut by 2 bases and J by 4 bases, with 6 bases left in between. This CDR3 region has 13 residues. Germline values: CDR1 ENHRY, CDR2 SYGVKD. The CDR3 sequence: CAISEERYNEQFF. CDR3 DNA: TGTGCCATCAGTGAGGAGAGATACAATGAGCAGTTCTTC.

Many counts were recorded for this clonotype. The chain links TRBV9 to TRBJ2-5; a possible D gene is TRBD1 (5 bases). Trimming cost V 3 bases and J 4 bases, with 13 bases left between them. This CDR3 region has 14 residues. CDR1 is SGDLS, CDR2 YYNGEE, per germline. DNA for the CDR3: TGTGCCAGCAGCGCTTCTCTTGGGGCAGAGACCCAGTACTTC. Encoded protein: CASSASLGAETQYF.

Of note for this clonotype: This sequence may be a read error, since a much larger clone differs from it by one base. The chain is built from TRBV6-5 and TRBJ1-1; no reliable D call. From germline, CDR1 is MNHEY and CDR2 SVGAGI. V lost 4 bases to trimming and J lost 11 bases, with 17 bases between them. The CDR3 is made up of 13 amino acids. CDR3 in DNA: TGTGCCAGCAGTTTCGGCCCGACGAAGTTGGCTTTCTTT. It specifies CASSFGPTKLAFF.

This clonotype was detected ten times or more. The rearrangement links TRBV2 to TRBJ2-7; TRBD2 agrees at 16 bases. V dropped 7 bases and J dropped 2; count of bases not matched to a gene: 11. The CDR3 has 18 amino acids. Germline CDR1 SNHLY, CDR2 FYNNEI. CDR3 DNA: TGTGCCAGCACCACAGCACGGGGACTAGCGGGAGGGACCTACGAGCAGTACTTC. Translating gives CASTTARGLAGGTYEQYF.

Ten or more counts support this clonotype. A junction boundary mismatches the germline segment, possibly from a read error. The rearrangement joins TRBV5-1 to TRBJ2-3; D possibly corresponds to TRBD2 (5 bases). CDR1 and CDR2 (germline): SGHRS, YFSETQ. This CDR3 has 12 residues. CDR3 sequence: CASSSSRDTQYF. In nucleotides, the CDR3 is TGCGCCAGCAGCTCTAGCAGAGATACGCAGTATTTT.

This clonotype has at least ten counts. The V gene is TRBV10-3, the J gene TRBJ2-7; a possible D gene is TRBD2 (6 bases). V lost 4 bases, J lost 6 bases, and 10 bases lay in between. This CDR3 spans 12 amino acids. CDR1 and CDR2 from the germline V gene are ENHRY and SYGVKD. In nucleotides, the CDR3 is TGTGCCATCAGTGGACCGGAGGGCGAGCAGTACTTC. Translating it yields CAISGPEGEQYF.

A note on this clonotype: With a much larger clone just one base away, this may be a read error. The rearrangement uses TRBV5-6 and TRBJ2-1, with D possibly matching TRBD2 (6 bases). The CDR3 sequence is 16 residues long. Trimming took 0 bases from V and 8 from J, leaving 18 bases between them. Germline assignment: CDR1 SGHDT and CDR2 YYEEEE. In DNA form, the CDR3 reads TGTGCCAGCAGCTTGGTAAGAGCGGGTAGGGACGATGAGCAGTTCTTC. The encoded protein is CASSLVRAGRDDEQFF.